This T cell receptor (beta chain) was retrieved from a study of cytomegalovirus exposure and HLA in healthy donors. Across the study: Early released data comprised approximately 85 million unique TCRs from HLA-typed donors. Among the 300 to 400 donors who were genotyped, about 86% fell in the genetic ancestry cluster that is associated with self-reported Caucasian donors. General study findings and limits: Previous analysis showed most TCR beta V segments were productive about 87% or about 30% of the time.

Primers included in the PCR were 60 Vbeta and 13 Jbeta primers. Assay used: immunoSEQ multiplex PCR; TCRdb lists only in-frame clones, some missing. The top ten hold around 5% of the sample, which has about 160,000 clones, about four fifths seen once. About this clone: Its target is unknown.

The CDR3 length is 13 residues. V lost 4 bases, J lost 2 bases, and 10 bases lay in between. Germline values: CDR1 SGDLS, CDR2 YYNGEE. This chain connects TRBV9 to TRBJ2-7, with D maybe TRBD1 (5 bases). The sequence derives from a man aged 25 to 45 in good health and CMV-seronegative. The sequenced sample was PBMCs. The CDR3 sequence: CASSPGQAYEQYF. CDR3 coding DNA: TGTGCCAGCAGCCCTGGACAAGCCTACGAGCAGTACTTC.